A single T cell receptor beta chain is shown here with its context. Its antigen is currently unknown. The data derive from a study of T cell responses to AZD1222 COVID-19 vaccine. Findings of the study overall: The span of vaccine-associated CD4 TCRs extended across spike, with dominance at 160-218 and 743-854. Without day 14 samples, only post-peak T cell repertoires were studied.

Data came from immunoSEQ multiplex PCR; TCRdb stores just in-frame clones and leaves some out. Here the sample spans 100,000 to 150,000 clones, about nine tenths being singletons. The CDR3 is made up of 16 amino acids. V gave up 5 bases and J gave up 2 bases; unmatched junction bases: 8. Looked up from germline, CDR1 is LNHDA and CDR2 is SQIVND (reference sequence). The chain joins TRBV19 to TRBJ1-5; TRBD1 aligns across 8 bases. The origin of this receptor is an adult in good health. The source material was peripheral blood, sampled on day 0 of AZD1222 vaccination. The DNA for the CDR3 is TGTGCCAGTAGTGCCAAGACAGGGGTTGGCAATCAGCCCCAGCATTTT. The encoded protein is CASSAKTGVGNQPQHF.